This T cell receptor beta chain was recovered during a study of T cells in Graves' hyperthyroidism and ophthalmopathy. Whole-study results and caveats: Peripheral blood also featured most of the thyroid clonotypes expanded above 0.001. Ophthalmopathy onset followed model prediction by a median roughly 6.5 months.

Points on this clonotype: Its antigen is unidentified.

Regions amplified from RNA transcripts were the TCR beta CDR3 regions. The HTBI primer set drove a first-round RT-PCR of the TCR CDR3. One entry per CDR3 protein, called by TCRdb with MiXCR from the multiplex PCR reads. The sample carries just over 550,000 distinct CDR3 sequences, 46% recorded once. Germline values: CDR1 SGHTA, CDR2 FQGNSA. The CDR3 has 14 residues. V gave up 5 bases and J gave up 9 bases, with 17 bases separating them. Newly diagnosed hyperthyroidism patients aged 18 to 65 years had disease lasting under 2 months. The study left out patients who had uncontrolled infection, other autoimmune disease, pregnancy or lactation.

This sequence was found in a woman aged 18-29 years with Graves' hyperthyroidism. The chain combines TRBV7-2 with TRBJ1-5; D may be TRBD1 (5 bases). Sequencing used peripheral blood or thyroid tissue (not recorded which). CDR3 DNA: TGTGCCAGCAGCCAAGAAGACGGGACGTGGCCCCAGCATTTT. Translating gives CASSQEDGTWPQHF.